This is a list of T cell receptor beta chains from one sample in a study of T cell responses to AZD1222 COVID-19 vaccine. TCRdb keeps only in-frame clones here, not all; method: immunoSEQ multiplex PCR. The table has around 130,000 clones, about nine tenths seen once; the top ten hold 7.5% to 8%. The starting material was peripheral blood, obtained on day 0 of AZD1222 vaccination. These receptors came from an adult in good health. The CDR3 runs from the conserved cysteine through the conserved F or W. The order of the fields is D gene, J gene, V gene, clone size, CDR3 protein, CDR3 DNA. The D gene is left open where the match is weak. Size is omitted from some rows. Given values are once, few, many or a class for expanded clones.

. | TRBJ1-6 | TRBV27 | . | CASRTNWGSYNSPLHF | TGTGCCAGCAGGACAAATTGGGGCTCCTATAATTCACCCCTCCACTTT
TRBD1 | TRBJ1-5 | TRBV29-1 | . | CSATGTGGGQPQHF | TGCAGCGCGACCGGGACAGGGGGCGGTCAGCCCCAGCATTTT
TRBD1 | TRBJ2-1 | TRBV7-2 | . | CASSLGTGINEQFF | TGTGCCAGCAGCTTAGGGACAGGGATCAATGAGCAGTTCTTC
. | TRBJ1-5 | TRBV10-2 | . | CASSEQGNQPQHF | TGCGCCAGCAGTGAACAGGGAAATCAGCCCCAGCATTTT
TRBD2 | TRBJ2-1 | TRBV10-1 | . | CASSEGRTSGYNEQFF | TGCGCCAGCAGTGAGGGTCGGACTAGCGGTTACAATGAGCAGTTCTTC
. | TRBJ1-2 | TRBV29-1 | . | CSVDQGYTF | TGCAGCGTTGATCAAGGCTACACCTTC
. | TRBJ2-5 | TRBV20-1 | . | CSASSVGGGGETQYF | TGCAGTGCTAGTTCCGTAGGAGGGGGTGGAGAGACCCAGTACTTC
TRBD1 | TRBJ1-2 | TRBV12-3/TRBV12-4 | . | CASSRQGYGYTF | TGTGCCAGCAGCCGACAGGGATATGGCTACACCTTC
. | TRBJ2-7 | TRBV5-1 | . | CASSLGGRYEQYF | TGCGCCAGCAGCTTGGGGGGGCGCTACGAGCAGTACTTC
TRBD1 | TRBJ2-7 | TRBV6-5 | . | CASSYFQTRGTGEQYF | TGTGCCAGCAGTTATTTTCAGACCAGGGGGACGGGCGAGCAGTACTTC
. | TRBJ1-6 | TRBV6-2/TRBV6-3 | . | CASSYRGGAGSPLHF | TGTGCCAGCAGTTATCGAGGGGGGGCAGGTTCACCCCTCCACTTT
TRBD1 | TRBJ2-7 | TRBV9 | . | CASSVAEGAYEQYF | TGTGCCAGCAGCGTAGCTGAGGGGGCGTACGAGCAGTACTTC
. | TRBJ2-2 | TRBV4-2 | . | CASSLGGQGITGELFF | TGTGCCAGCAGCCTTGGAGGTCAGGGGATAACCGGGGAGCTGTTTTTT
. | TRBJ1-5 | TRBV5-6 | . | CASSLGSGRDLAPQHF | TGTGCCAGCAGCTTAGGAAGTGGGAGGGACCTAGCACCCCAGCATTTT
. | TRBJ1-2 | TRBV9 | . | CASSVGGRGGYTF | TGTGCCAGCAGCGTAGGAGGGCGCGGTGGCTACACCTTC
TRBD2 | TRBJ2-3 | TRBV2 | once | CASRSGLAGGPSTDTQYF | TGTGCCAGCAGGTCGGGACTAGCGGGGGGACCTAGCACAGATACGCAGTATTTT
TRBD2 | TRBJ2-3 | TRBV3-1/TRBV3-2 | once | CASSQETSGGARWADTQYF | TGTGCCAGCAGCCAAGAGACTAGCGGGGGGGCCCGATGGGCAGATACGCAGTATTTT
. | TRBJ2-7 | TRBV21-1 | . | CASSKISGSSYEQYF | TGTGCCAGCAGCAAGATTAGCGGCAGCTCCTACGAGCAGTACTTC
. | TRBJ1-5 | TRBV28 | . | CASSIGGWPQGNQPQHF | TGTGCCAGCAGTATTGGGGGTTGGCCGCAAGGCAATCAGCCCCAGCATTTT
TRBD1 | TRBJ1-1 | TRBV10-3 | . | CAVTRGLETEAFF | TGTGCCGTAACCAGGGGGCTGGAGACTGAAGCTTTCTTT
TRBD1 | TRBJ2-7 | TRBV7-6 | . | CASSLASAGGTYEQYF | TGTGCCAGCAGCTTAGCTTCGGCAGGGGGCACCTACGAGCAGTACTTC
TRBD1 | TRBJ1-1 | TRBV18 | . | CASSLDRVGAFF | TGTGCCAGCTCCCTCGACAGGGTTGGAGCTTTCTTT
. | TRBJ1-5 | TRBV21-1 | . | CASKRGTGGIINQPQHF | TGTGCCAGCAAACGGGGTACAGGGGGCATAATCAATCAGCCCCAGCATTTT
. | TRBJ2-1 | TRBV11-2 | . | CASSLERGYNEQFF | TGTGCCAGCAGCTTAGAACGTGGCTACAATGAGCAGTTCTTC
TRBD1 | TRBJ1-3 | TRBV6-6 | . | CASSQDRVGNTIYF | TGTGCCAGCAGCCAGGACAGGGTAGGAAACACCATATATTTT
. | TRBJ1-4 | TRBV19 | . | CASSPRVGANEKLFF | TGTGCCAGTAGTCCCAGGGTAGGGGCTAATGAAAAACTGTTTTTT
. | TRBJ1-1 | TRBV7-8 | . | CASSIRQTLNTEAFF | TGTGCCAGCAGCATACGACAGACTCTGAACACTGAAGCTTTCTTT
. | TRBJ2-7 | TRBV18 | . | CASSPQDYEQYF | TGTGCCAGCTCACCACAAGACTACGAGCAGTACTTC
. | TRBJ2-2 | TRBV5-1 | . | CASSFQGPTANTGELFF | TGCGCCAGCAGCTTTCAGGGGCCGACGGCGAACACCGGGGAGCTGTTTTTT
TRBD1 | TRBJ1-5 | TRBV6-5 | . | CASSRDRVGNQPQHF | TGTGCCAGCAGTCGCGACAGGGTGGGCAATCAGCCCCAGCATTTT
. | TRBJ1-1 | TRBV27 | . | CASRERTVHTEAFF | TGTGCCAGCAGAGAGAGGACAGTTCACACTGAAGCTTTCTTT
TRBD1 | TRBJ1-6 | TRBV9 | . | CASSVGQGGPNSPLHF | TGTGCCAGCAGCGTCGGACAGGGGGGACCCAATTCACCCCTCCACTTT
TRBD1 | TRBJ2-7 | TRBV29-1 | . | CSAQAQGAYEQYF | TGCAGCGCCCAGGCACAGGGGGCCTACGAGCAGTACTTC
. | TRBJ2-1 | TRBV5-1 | . | CASSLELDNEQFF | TGCGCCAGCAGCTTGGAGCTCGACAATGAGCAGTTCTTC
. | TRBJ1-1 | TRBV6-5 | . | CASSSGSTEAFF | TGTGCCAGCAGCTCGGGTAGCACTGAAGCTTTCTTT
. | TRBJ2-7 | TRBV5-1 | once | CASSLVQVTYEQYF | TGCGCCAGCAGCTTGGTCCAGGTGACCTACGAGCAGTACTTC
. | TRBJ1-4 | TRBV27 | . | CASSFGGGEKLFF | TGTGCCAGCAGTTTCGGGGGTGGCGAAAAACTGTTTTTT
TRBD1 | TRBJ1-1 | TRBV10-3 | . | CAISAGTARNTEAFF | TGTGCCATCAGTGCAGGGACAGCAAGGAACACTGAAGCTTTCTTT
. | TRBJ2-3 | TRBV9 | . | CASSVWDKADTQYF | TGTGCCAGCAGCGTTTGGGACAAGGCAGATACGCAGTATTTT
. | TRBJ1-4 | TRBV14 | few | CASSHPRGKLFF | TGTGCCAGCAGCCATCCCAGGGGAAAACTGTTTTTT
. | TRBJ2-7 | TRBV27 | . | CASRNRGSSYEQYF | TGTGCCAGCAGAAACAGAGGATCGTCCTACGAGCAGTACTTC
. | TRBJ1-2 | TRBV5-1 | once | CASSLGQGFNYGYTF | TGCGCCAGCAGCTTGGGGCAGGGGTTTAACTATGGCTACACCTTC
. | TRBJ1-3 | TRBV19 | . | CASRRELSGNTIYF | TGTGCCAGTAGGAGGGAGCTCTCTGGAAACACCATATATTTT
TRBD1 | TRBJ1-2 | TRBV2 | . | CASRERTGGLGYTF | TGTGCCAGCAGAGAGAGGACAGGGGGTCTTGGCTACACCTTC
. | TRBJ1-2 | TRBV6-6 | . | CASSGFGVNYGYTF | TGTGCCAGCAGTGGGTTTGGCGTTAACTATGGCTACACCTTC
. | TRBJ2-7 | TRBV28 | . | CASSLHTPELSYEQYF | TGTGCCAGCAGTCTTCACACACCGGAGCTCTCCTACGAGCAGTACTTC
TRBD2 | TRBJ2-2 | TRBV7-2 | . | CASSRHVAGGPGELFF | TGTGCCAGCAGCCGCCATGTAGCGGGGGGACCCGGGGAGCTGTTTTTT
. | TRBJ1-2 | TRBV7-2 | few | CASSFVGEDGYTF | TGTGCCAGCAGCTTTGTAGGGGAGGATGGCTACACCTTC